This TCR beta chain was identified during a study of cytomegalovirus exposure and HLA in healthy donors. Looking at the study overall: Samples from HLA-typed donors yielded 65 million to 90 million unique TCRs in an early data release.

The study ran its PCR with 60 Vbeta and 13 Jbeta primers. The method was immunoSEQ multiplex PCR; TCRdb's version includes in-frame clones alone and lacks a portion of them. Here the sample spans 100,000 to 150,000 clones, more than 75% being singletons. Germline assignment: CDR1 SGDLS and CDR2 YYNGEE. Trimming took 6 bases from V and 1 from J, leaving 7 bases between them. The CDR3 is 13 residues long. The origin of this receptor is a female donor in good health and CMV-seronegative. The V call is TRBV9, the J call TRBJ2-2; D unresolved. The sequenced sample was PBMCs. CDR3 loop: CASNNRNTGELFF. CDR3 nucleotide sequence: TGTGCCAGCAATAACAGGAACACCGGGGAGCTGTTTTTT.